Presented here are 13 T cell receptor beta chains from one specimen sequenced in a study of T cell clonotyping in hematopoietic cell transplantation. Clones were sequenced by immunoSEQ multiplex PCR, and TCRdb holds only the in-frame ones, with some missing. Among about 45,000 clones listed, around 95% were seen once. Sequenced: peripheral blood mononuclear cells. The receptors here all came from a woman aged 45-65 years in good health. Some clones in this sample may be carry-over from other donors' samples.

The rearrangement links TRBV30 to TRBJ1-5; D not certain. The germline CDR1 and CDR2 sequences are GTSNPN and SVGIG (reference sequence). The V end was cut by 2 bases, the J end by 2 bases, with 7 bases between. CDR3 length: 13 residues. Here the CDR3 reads CAWSTRGNQPQHF. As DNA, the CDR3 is TGTGCCTGGAGTACGAGGGGCAATCAGCCCCAGCATTTT.

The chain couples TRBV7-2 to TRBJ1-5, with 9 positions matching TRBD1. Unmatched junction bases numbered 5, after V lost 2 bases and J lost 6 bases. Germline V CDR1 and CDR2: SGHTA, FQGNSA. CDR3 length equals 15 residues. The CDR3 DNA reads TGTGCCAGCAGCTTAATGCGGACAGGGGCTCAGCCCCAGCATTTT. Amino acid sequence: CASSLMRTGAQPQHF.

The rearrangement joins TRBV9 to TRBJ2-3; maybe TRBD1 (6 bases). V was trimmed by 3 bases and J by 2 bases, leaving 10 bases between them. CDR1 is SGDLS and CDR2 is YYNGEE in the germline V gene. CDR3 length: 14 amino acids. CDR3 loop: CASSDRDITDTQYF. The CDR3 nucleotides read TGTGCCAGCAGCGATCGGGACATCACAGATACGCAGTATTTT.

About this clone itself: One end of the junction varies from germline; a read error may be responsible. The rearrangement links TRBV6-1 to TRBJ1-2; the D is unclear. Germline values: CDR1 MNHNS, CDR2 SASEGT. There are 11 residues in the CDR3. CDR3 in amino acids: CASSVWDLSAF. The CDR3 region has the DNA TGTGCCAGCAGTGTATGGGATCTCTCTGCCTTC.

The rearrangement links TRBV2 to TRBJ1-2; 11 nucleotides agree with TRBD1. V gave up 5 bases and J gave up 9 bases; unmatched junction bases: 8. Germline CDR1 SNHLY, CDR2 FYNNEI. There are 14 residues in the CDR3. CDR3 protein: CASSPSGTGGSYTF. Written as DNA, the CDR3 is TGTGCCAGCAGTCCAAGTGGGACAGGGGGAAGCTACACCTTC.

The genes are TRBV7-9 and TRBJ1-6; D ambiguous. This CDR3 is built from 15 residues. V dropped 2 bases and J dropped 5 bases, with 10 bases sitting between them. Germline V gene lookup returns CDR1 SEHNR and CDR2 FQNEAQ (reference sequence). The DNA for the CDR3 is TGTGCCAGCAGCTTAAAAGGGAGGGATAATTCACCCCTCCACTTT. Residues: CASSLKGRDNSPLHF.

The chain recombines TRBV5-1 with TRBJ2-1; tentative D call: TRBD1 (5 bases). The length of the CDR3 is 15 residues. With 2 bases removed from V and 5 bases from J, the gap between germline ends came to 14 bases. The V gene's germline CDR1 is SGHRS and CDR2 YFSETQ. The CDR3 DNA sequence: TGCGCCAGCAGCTTATCCAGGGTGGCGAACAATGAGCAGTTCTTC. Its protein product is CASSLSRVANNEQFF.

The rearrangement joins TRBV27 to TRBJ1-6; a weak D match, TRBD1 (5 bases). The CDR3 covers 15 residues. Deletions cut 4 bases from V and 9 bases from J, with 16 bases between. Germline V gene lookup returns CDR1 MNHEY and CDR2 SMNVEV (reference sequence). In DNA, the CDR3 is TGTGCCAGCAGTTCCCTCCAGGGTAGACCTTCACCCCTCCACTTT. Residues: CASSSLQGRPSPLHF.

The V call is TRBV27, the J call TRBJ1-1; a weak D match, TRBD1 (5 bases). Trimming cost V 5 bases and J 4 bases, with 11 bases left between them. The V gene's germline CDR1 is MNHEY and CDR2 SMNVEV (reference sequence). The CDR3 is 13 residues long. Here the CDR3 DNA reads TGTGCCAGCAGTGGGGAGGGGTTCACTGAAGCTTTCTTT. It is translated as CASSGEGFTEAFF.

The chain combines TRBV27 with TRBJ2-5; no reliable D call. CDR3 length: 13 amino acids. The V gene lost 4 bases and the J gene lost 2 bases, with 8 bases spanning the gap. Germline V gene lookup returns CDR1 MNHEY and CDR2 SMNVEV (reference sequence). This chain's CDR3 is CASSYGIQETQYF. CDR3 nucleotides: TGTGCCAGCAGTTATGGGATTCAAGAGACCCAGTACTTC.

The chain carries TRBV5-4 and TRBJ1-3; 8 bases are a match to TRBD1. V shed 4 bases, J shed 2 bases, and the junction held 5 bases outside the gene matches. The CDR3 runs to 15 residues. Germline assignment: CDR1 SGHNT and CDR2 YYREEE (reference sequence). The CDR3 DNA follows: TGTGCCAGCAGCCCGGAGACAGGGGCTGGAAACACCATATATTTT. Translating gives CASSPETGAGNTIYF. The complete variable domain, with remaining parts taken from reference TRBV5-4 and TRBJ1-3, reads ETGVTQSPTHLIKTRGQQVTLRCSSQSGHNTVSWYQQALGQGPQFIFQYYREEENGRGNFPPRFSGLQFPNYSSELNVNALELDDSALYLCASSPETGAGNTIYFGEGSWLTVV.

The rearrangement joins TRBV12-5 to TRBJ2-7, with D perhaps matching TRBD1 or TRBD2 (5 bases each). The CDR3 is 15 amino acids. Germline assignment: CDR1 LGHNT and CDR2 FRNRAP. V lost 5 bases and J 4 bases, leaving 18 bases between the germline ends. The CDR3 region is CASGTGTPLPYEQYF. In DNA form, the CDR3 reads TGTGCTAGTGGTACTGGGACGCCCCTACCTTACGAGCAGTACTTC.

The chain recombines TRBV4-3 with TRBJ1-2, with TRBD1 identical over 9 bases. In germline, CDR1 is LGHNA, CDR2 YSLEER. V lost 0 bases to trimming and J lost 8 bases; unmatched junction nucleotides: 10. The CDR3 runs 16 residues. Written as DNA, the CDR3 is TGCGCCAGCAGCCAAGAGCCGGGACAGGGTACGTTGGGCTACACCTTC. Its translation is CASSQEPGQGTLGYTF.